This TCR beta chain stems from a study of radiotherapy plus CTLA-4 blockade in lung cancer. The V and J ends lost 6 bases and 5 bases, in that order; junction bases with no gene match: 6. Germline V gene sequence: CDR1 MNHNY, CDR2 SVGAGI (reference sequence). The CDR3 consists of 14 residues. Findings and limits, study-wide: With interferon-beta, early dynamics of blood T cell clones were reported to best predict response. TCR clones of tumor origin grew in blood after radiotherapy plus ipilimumab.

Note on this clone: Its antigen is not known.

The study treated chemo-refractory metastatic non-small-cell lung cancer patients with focal radiation plus ipilimumab CTLA-4 blockade. Measured with immunoSEQ multiplex PCR; TCRdb has only the in-frame clones, and not every one. The table includes about 73,000 clones, around 90% detected once. The starting material was peripheral blood, obtained from a patient treated with radiotherapy plus ipilimumab. The clonotype was recovered from a human donor with non-small cell lung cancer that progressed on radiotherapy plus ipilimumab. V gene TRBV6-6 combines with J gene TRBJ1-4; 7 bases match TRBD1. CDR3 in amino acids: CASSPDRRNEKLFF. The DNA for the CDR3 is TGTGCCAGCAGCCCGGACAGGAGGAATGAAAAACTGTTTTTT.